The present TCR beta chain was sequenced within a study of early T cells in non-severe SARS-CoV-2 infection. Attached unique molecular identifiers marked individual cDNA molecules. TCRdb redid the calling of the 5' RACE reads with MiXCR, one entry per CDR3 protein. Of 62,000 or so distinct CDR3 sequences in the sample, almost 9.5% are singletons; the top ten hold less than 1.5%. CDR1 SGHRS and CDR2 YFSETQ come from the germline V gene. V shed 5 bases, J shed 0 bases, and the junction held 8 bases outside the gene matches. The CDR3 spans 16 residues. Study-level points and caveats: Matching against VDJdb likely underestimated virus-specific expansions, favoring anti-spike CD8.

Regarding this clonotype: Its specificity is unknown.

The sample consisted of whole blood. The TCR comes from an adult who was a healthcare worker with PCR-confirmed SARS-CoV-2 infection or an uninfected control (not recorded which). The rearrangement joins TRBV5-1 to TRBJ1-1; 9 bases match TRBD1. The CDR3 DNA reads as TGCGCCAGCAGTAAGGGGACAGGGACCATGAACACTGAAGCTTTCTTT. It codes for CASSKGTGTMNTEAFF.